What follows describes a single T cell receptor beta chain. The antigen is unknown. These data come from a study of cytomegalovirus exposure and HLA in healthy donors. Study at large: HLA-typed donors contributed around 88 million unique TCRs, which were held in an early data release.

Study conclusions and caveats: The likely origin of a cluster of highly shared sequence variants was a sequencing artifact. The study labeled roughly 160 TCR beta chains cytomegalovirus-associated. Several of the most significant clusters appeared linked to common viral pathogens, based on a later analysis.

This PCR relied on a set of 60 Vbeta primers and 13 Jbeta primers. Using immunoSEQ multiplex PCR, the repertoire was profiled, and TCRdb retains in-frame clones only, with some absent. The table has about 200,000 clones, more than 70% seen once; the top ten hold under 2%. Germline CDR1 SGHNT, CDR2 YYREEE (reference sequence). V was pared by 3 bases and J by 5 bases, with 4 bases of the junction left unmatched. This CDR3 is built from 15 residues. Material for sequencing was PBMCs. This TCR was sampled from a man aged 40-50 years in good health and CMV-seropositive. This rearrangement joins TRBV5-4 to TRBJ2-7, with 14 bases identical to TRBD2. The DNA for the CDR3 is TGTGCCAGCAGCTCGCAGACTAGCGGGAGGGACGAGCAGTACTTC. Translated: CASSSQTSGRDEQYF.